One and the same sample provided the 12 T cell receptor beta chains below, sequenced in a study of T cells in Graves' hyperthyroidism and ophthalmopathy. The investigators amplified TCR beta CDR3 regions from RNA transcripts. RT-PCR in the first round (using the HTBI primer set) targeted the TCR CDR3. TCRdb used MiXCR to reprocess the multiplex PCR reads, holding one entry per CDR3 protein. The sample consists of nearly 250,000 distinct CDR3 sequences, over 15% of them appearing once. The specimen sequenced was blood. All receptors derive from a woman between 18 and 29 years old with Graves' ophthalmopathy.

The rearrangement uses TRBV20-1 and TRBJ2-3, with TRBD2 matching 12 bases. Germline values: CDR1 DFQATT, CDR2 SNEGSKA (reference sequence). The CDR3 covers 15 residues. The V gene end was trimmed by 5 bases and the J gene end by 3 bases; junction bases not matched to a gene: 6. The CDR3 region has the DNA TGCAGTGCTTCCCTAGCGGGAGGGCCAACAGATACGCAGTATTTT. Translating gives CSASLAGGPTDTQYF.

A word on this clonotype: With a much larger clone just one base away, this may be a read error. The chain links TRBV4-2 to TRBJ2-3, with 8 bases lining up with TRBD2. The J segment lost 4 bases and the V segment lost 1 base, leaving 7 bases of the junction unmatched. The CDR3 is made up of 16 amino acids. CDR1 and CDR2 (germline): LGHNA, YNFKEQ. DNA of the CDR3: TGTGCCAGCAGCCAAGTTCCGGGGGGGAGCGCAGATACGCAGTATTTT. Amino acids: CASSQVPGGSADTQYF.

At least ten counts were recorded for this clonotype. The rearrangement joins TRBV6-1 to TRBJ1-1; no definite D call. The CDR3 is made up of 13 amino acids. V was shortened by 0 bases and J by 7 bases, with 9 bases between the two germline ends. Germline loops: CDR1 MNHNS, CDR2 SASEGT. CDR3 in DNA: TGTGCCAGCAGTGAAGCTGGTGCAGGTGAAGCTTTCTTT. Amino acid sequence: CASSEAGAGEAFF.

This clonotype showed up many times. V gene TRBV5-6 combines with J gene TRBJ1-2; the match to TRBD1 covers 10 bases. Germline assignment: CDR1 SGHDT and CDR2 YYEEEE. The CDR3 is made up of 15 amino acids. With 4 bases clipped from V and 7 bases from J, the junction kept 10 bases outside the gene matches. The CDR3 loop reads CASSQVGTGARGYTF. CDR3 coding DNA: TGTGCCAGCAGCCAGGTGGGGACAGGGGCCCGTGGCTACACCTTC. The full variable domain, rest sourced from reference TRBV5-6 and TRBJ1-2, is DAGVTQSPTHLIKTRGQQVTLRCSPKSGHDTVSWYQQALGQGPQFIFQYYEEEERQRGNFPDRFSGHQFPNYSSELNVNALLLGDSALYLCASSQVGTGARGYTFGSGTRLTVV.

Worth noting for this clonotype: This clone may be a read error of a much larger clone one base away. This chain links TRBV19 with TRBJ1-1, with D perhaps matching TRBD1 (5 bases). The length of the CDR3 is 13 residues. Germline V gene lookup returns CDR1 LNHDA and CDR2 SQIVND (reference sequence). Between the trimmed V and J ends, which lost 3 bases and 3 bases, there was a span of 8 bases. Here the CDR3 DNA reads TGTGCCAGTAGTATTGCGGGGGACACTGAAGCTTTCTTT. Amino acid sequence: CASSIAGDTEAFF.

In its sample, this clonotype was seen many times. CDR3 amino acids: CASSLEPPGGASVTDTQYF. The CDR3 bases are TGTGCCAGCAGTTTAGAACCCCCAGGGGGCGCATCCGTCACAGATACGCAGTATTTT. The V and J genes are TRBV12-3 or TRBV12-4 and TRBJ2-3; 8 nucleotides align to TRBD1. The V and J ends lost 1 base and 2 bases, in that order; junction bases with no gene match: 14. CDR3 size: 19 residues.

This clonotype showed up many times. The J gene is TRBJ2-7, the V gene TRBV20-1; 9 nucleotides agree with TRBD1. J lost 2 bases, V lost 1 base, and 6 bases had no gene match. Germline CDR1 DFQATT, CDR2 SNEGSKA (reference sequence). The CDR3 length is 15 residues. CDR3 amino acids: CSARASDRGPYEQYF. For the CDR3, the DNA is TGCAGTGCTAGAGCCTCGGACAGGGGACCCTACGAGCAGTACTTC.

This clonotype was seen many times. J is TRBJ1-5 and V is TRBV18; perhaps TRBD1 as D (6 bases). CDR3 length: 15 residues. Trimming shortened V by 6 bases and J by 0 bases, and 12 bases separated the two germline ends. Per germline, CDR1 KGHSH and CDR2 LQKENI. The CDR3 loop reads CASSPGASSNQPQHF. DNA for the CDR3: TGTGCCAGCTCCCCAGGGGCCAGTAGCAATCAGCCCCAGCATTTT.

This CDR3 reads CASSISPGEQPQHF. The CDR3 nucleotides read TGTGCCAGTAGTATTAGCCCAGGAGAACAGCCCCAGCATTTT. The chain couples TRBV19 to TRBJ1-5; D gene unclear. The germline gives CDR1 LNHDA, CDR2 SQIVND (reference sequence). The CDR3 is 14 residues long. V lost 3 bases and J lost 7, with 13 bases in between.

This clonotype has a count of ten or more. The chain has TRBV7-9 and TRBJ2-3, with 8 bases that match TRBD1. Losses at the gene ends were 3 bases for V and 6 bases for J; bases not matched to a gene: 14. There are 17 residues in the CDR3. The germline CDR1 and CDR2 sequences are SEHNR and FQNEAQ (reference sequence). As DNA, the CDR3 is TGTGCCAGCAGCTTCACGGCAGACTCCAGGGGGCTCGATACGCAGTATTTT. Translating gives CASSFTADSRGLDTQYF.

This clonotype was counted at least ten times. The gene calls are TRBV7-2 and TRBJ2-1; D uncertain. Germline V gene data show CDR1 as SGHTA and CDR2 as FQGNSA. The CDR3 loop spans 14 amino acids. V shed 4 bases and J shed 7 bases, with 14 bases lying between them. CDR3 sequence: CASSSSGNANEQFF. In DNA, the CDR3 is TGTGCCAGCAGCTCGTCTGGAAATGCGAATGAGCAGTTCTTC.

This clonotype was seen at least ten times. The chain employs TRBV3-1 and TRBJ1-1; D call uncertain. Per germline, CDR1 LGHDT and CDR2 YNNKEL (reference sequence). V was cut by 2 bases and J by 1 base, with 11 bases left in between. The CDR3 is made up of 15 amino acids. This chain's CDR3 is CASSQKNSGNTEAFF. In DNA form, the CDR3 reads TGTGCCAGCAGCCAAAAAAACAGTGGGAACACTGAAGCTTTCTTT.